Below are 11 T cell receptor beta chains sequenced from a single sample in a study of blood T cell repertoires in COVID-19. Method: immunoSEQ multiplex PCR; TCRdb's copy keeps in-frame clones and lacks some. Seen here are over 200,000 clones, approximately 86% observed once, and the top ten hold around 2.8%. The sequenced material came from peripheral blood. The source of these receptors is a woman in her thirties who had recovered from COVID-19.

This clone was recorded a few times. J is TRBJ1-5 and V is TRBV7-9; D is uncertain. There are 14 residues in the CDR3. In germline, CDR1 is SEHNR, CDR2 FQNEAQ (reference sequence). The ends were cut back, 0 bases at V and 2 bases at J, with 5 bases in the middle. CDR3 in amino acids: CASSLASGNQPQHF. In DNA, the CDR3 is TGTGCCAGCAGCTTAGCGTCCGGCAATCAGCCCCAGCATTTT.

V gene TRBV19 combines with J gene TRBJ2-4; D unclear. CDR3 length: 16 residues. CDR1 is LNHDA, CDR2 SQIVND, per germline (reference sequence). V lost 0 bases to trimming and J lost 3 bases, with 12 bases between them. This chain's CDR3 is CASSIEGRLLKNIQYF. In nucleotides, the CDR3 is TGTGCCAGTAGTATAGAGGGCAGGCTCCTCAAAAACATTCAGTACTTC.

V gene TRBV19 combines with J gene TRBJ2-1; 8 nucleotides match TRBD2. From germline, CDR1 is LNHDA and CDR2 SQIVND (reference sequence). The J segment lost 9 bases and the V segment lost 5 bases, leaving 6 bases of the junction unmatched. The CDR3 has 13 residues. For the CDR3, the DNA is TGTGCCAGTAGTCGGGGGGGGCCCGGTGAGCAGTTCTTC. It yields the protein CASSRGGPGEQFF. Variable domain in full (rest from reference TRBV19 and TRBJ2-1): DGGITQSPKYLFRKEGQNVTLSCEQNLNHDAMYWYRQDPGQGLRLIYYSQIVNDFQKGDIAEGYSVSREKKESFPLTVTSAQKNPTAFYLCASSRGGPGEQFFGPGTRLTVL.

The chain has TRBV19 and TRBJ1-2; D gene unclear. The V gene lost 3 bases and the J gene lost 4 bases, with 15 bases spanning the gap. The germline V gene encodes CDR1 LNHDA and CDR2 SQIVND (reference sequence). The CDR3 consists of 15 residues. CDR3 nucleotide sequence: TGTGCCAGTAGTATTCTGGGAGGGAAGAGCTATGGCTACACCTTC. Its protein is CASSILGGKSYGYTF.

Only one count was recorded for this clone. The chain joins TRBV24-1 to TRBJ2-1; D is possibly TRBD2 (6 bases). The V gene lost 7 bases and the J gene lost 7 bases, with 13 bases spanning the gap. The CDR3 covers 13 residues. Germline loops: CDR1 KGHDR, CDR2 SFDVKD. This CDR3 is CATRGGSRNEQFF. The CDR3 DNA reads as TGTGCCACCAGAGGAGGGAGTAGAAATGAGCAGTTCTTC.

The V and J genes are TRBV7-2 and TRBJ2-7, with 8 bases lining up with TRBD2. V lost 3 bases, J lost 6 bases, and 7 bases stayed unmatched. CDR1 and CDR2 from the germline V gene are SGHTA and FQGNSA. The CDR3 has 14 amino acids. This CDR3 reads CASSLRLATSEQYF. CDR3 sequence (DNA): TGTGCCAGCAGCTTGAGACTAGCGACTAGCGAGCAGTACTTC.

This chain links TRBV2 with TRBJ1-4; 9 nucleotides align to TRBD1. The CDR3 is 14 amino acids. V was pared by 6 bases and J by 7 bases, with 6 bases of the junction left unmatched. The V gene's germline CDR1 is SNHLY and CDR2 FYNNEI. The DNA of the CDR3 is TGTGCCAGCAGCCGGGACAGGGTTAGTGAAAAACTGTTTTTT. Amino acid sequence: CASSRDRVSEKLFF.

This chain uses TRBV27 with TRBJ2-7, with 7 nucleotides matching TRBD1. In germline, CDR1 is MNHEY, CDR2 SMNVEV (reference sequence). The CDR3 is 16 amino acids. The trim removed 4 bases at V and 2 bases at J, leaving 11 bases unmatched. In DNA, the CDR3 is TGTGCCAGCAGTTATTCCCAGGGGGATAAACCCTACGAGCAGTACTTC. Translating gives CASSYSQGDKPYEQYF.

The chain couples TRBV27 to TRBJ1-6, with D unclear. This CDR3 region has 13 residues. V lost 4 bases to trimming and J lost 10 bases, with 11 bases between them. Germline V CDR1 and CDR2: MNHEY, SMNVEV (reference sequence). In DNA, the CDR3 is TGTGCCAGCAGTTCGAGCGAATACTCACCCCTCCACTTT. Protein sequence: CASSSSEYSPLHF.

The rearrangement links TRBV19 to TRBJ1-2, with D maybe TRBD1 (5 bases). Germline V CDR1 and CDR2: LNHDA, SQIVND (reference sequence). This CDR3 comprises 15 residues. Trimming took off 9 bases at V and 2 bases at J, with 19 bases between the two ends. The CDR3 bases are TGTGCCAGCCACTCCATTGGGGCGAGAAACTATGGCTACACCTTC. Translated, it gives CASHSIGARNYGYTF.

This chain's CDR3 is CASTGTSNTGELFF. In DNA form, the CDR3 reads TGCGCCAGTACAGGGACATCGAACACCGGGGAGCTGTTTTTT. The genes are TRBV5-1 and TRBJ2-2; possibly TRBD1 for D (6 bases). V shed 8 bases and J shed 0 bases, with 11 bases lying between them. This CDR3 has 14 amino acids. In germline, CDR1 is SGHRS, CDR2 YFSETQ.